This T cell receptor (beta chain) is from a study of cytomegalovirus exposure and HLA in healthy donors. General study results and limits: Other equally common chains were less clonally expanded than HLA-associated TCR beta chains, a later analysis showed. Among donors in an Asian-associated ancestry cluster, a later analysis reportedly found fewer N-insertions than the roughly 700-donor mean.

The ends were cut back, 5 bases at V and 3 bases at J, with 19 bases in the middle. The CDR3 runs to 16 residues. Per germline, CDR1 MNHEY and CDR2 SMNVEV (reference sequence). Comments on this clone: Its specificity is unknown.

In the PCR, 60 Vbeta and 13 Jbeta primers were used. The method was immunoSEQ multiplex PCR; TCRdb's version includes in-frame clones alone and lacks a portion of them. Here the sample spans approximately 100,000 clones, approximately 77% being singletons. The sequence came from a woman aged 40 to 55 in good health and CMV-seronegative. V and J are TRBV27 and TRBJ1-2; a weak D match, TRBD1 (6 bases). Sample: PBMCs. CDR3 amino acids: CASSLNQQGNDYGYTF. The CDR3 nucleotides are TGTGCCAGCAGTCTAAACCAACAGGGTAATGACTATGGCTACACCTTC.